This is a list of T cell receptor beta chains from one sample in a study of beta chain features in type 1 diabetes. Using immunoSEQ multiplex PCR, the repertoire was profiled, and TCRdb retains in-frame clones only, with some absent. The sample consists of roughly 250,000 clones, about 70% of them appearing once. Sequences were obtained from naive CD4+ T cells from blood. Source of these receptors: a man under 40 in good health. Both conserved end residues are part of each CDR3. Each record gives: CDR3 protein, CDR3 DNA, clone size, CDR3 length, J gene, V gene, D gene. The D gene is left open where the match is weak. Not all rows give a size; the values are once, few, many and, for expanded clones, a class.

cdr3_aa: CASSPLDRALSYEQYF
cdr3_nt: TGTGCCAGCAGCCCCCTCGACAGGGCCCTTTCCTACGAGCAGTACTTC
clone_size: -
cdr3_length: 16
j_call: TRBJ2-7
v_call: TRBV28
d_call: TRBD1

cdr3_aa: CASSQGQVLGRNEQFF
cdr3_nt: TGTGCCAGCAGCCAAGGACAAGTTTTGGGTAGGAATGAGCAGTTCTTC
clone_size: -
cdr3_length: 16
j_call: TRBJ2-1
v_call: TRBV14
d_call: -

cdr3_aa: CASSLGTATISGNTIYF
cdr3_nt: TGTGCCAGCAGCCTAGGGACAGCGACAATCTCTGGAAACACCATATATTTT
clone_size: -
cdr3_length: 17
j_call: TRBJ1-3
v_call: TRBV16
d_call: TRBD1

cdr3_aa: CASSVRADRGREQYF
cdr3_nt: TGTGCCAGCAGCGTAAGAGCGGACAGGGGGAGGGAGCAGTACTTC
clone_size: few
cdr3_length: 15
j_call: TRBJ2-7
v_call: TRBV9
d_call: TRBD1

cdr3_aa: CASSSRLHEQYF
cdr3_nt: TGTGCCAGCAGCTCCCGACTACACGAGCAGTACTTC
clone_size: -
cdr3_length: 12
j_call: TRBJ2-7
v_call: TRBV7-2
d_call: -

cdr3_aa: CSVAGTENYGYTF
cdr3_nt: TGCAGCGTTGCCGGGACAGAGAACTATGGCTACACCTTC
clone_size: -
cdr3_length: 13
j_call: TRBJ1-2
v_call: TRBV29-1
d_call: TRBD1

cdr3_aa: CSVRQVYGEKLFF
cdr3_nt: TGCAGCGTTCGACAGGTTTACGGTGAAAAACTGTTTTTT
clone_size: once
cdr3_length: 13
j_call: TRBJ1-4
v_call: TRBV29-1
d_call: -

cdr3_aa: CASSVLPEETQYF
cdr3_nt: TGTGCCAGCAGTGTTTTGCCAGAAGAGACCCAGTACTTC
clone_size: -
cdr3_length: 13
j_call: TRBJ2-5
v_call: TRBV2
d_call: -

cdr3_aa: CASSLGQNYGYTF
cdr3_nt: TGTGCCAGCAGTTTGGGTCAGAACTATGGCTACACCTTC
clone_size: few
cdr3_length: 13
j_call: TRBJ1-2
v_call: TRBV28
d_call: -

cdr3_aa: CAWSVSSGGNTIYF
cdr3_nt: TGTGCCTGGAGTGTAAGCTCTGGGGGAAACACCATATATTTT
clone_size: -
cdr3_length: 14
j_call: TRBJ1-3
v_call: TRBV30
d_call: -

cdr3_aa: CASSVLPASEETQYF
cdr3_nt: TGTGCCAGCAGCGTTCTTCCGGCTAGCGAAGAGACCCAGTACTTC
clone_size: -
cdr3_length: 15
j_call: TRBJ2-5
v_call: TRBV9
d_call: -

cdr3_aa: CATKEATGRNEQFF
cdr3_nt: TGTGCCACCAAGGAGGCCACAGGGAGAAATGAGCAGTTCTTC
clone_size: -
cdr3_length: 14
j_call: TRBJ2-1
v_call: TRBV6-5
d_call: -

cdr3_aa: CASSPGQSGYTF
cdr3_nt: TGTGCCAGCAGCCCCGGACAGAGCGGCTACACCTTC
clone_size: -
cdr3_length: 12
j_call: TRBJ1-2
v_call: TRBV5-6
d_call: -

cdr3_aa: CAWSVGLAGNEQFF
cdr3_nt: TGTGCCTGGAGTGTCGGGCTGGCGGGAAATGAGCAGTTCTTC
clone_size: few
cdr3_length: 14
j_call: TRBJ2-1
v_call: TRBV30
d_call: -

cdr3_aa: CASSLGGRAFF
cdr3_nt: TGTGCCAGCAGTCTAGGGGGTCGGGCTTTCTTT
clone_size: -
cdr3_length: 11
j_call: TRBJ1-1
v_call: TRBV27
d_call: -

cdr3_aa: CASSSGGGPPSSNEQFF
cdr3_nt: TGTGCCAGCAGCTCCGGTGGGGGGCCCCCCTCCTCCAATGAGCAGTTCTTC
clone_size: -
cdr3_length: 17
j_call: TRBJ2-1
v_call: TRBV5-4
d_call: -

cdr3_aa: CAWSVGPSGHF
cdr3_nt: TGTGCCTGGAGTGTAGGTCCTAGCGGGCACTTC
clone_size: -
cdr3_length: 11
j_call: TRBJ2-7
v_call: TRBV30
d_call: TRBD2

cdr3_aa: CASSLTSVYYGYTF
cdr3_nt: TGTGCCAGCAGCTTAACGTCAGTTTACTATGGCTACACCTTC
clone_size: -
cdr3_length: 14
j_call: TRBJ1-2
v_call: TRBV5-6
d_call: -

cdr3_aa: CASRGRVGETQYF
cdr3_nt: TGCGCCAGCAGAGGGCGGGTCGGAGAGACCCAGTACTTC
clone_size: -
cdr3_length: 13
j_call: TRBJ2-5
v_call: TRBV5-1
d_call: -

cdr3_aa: CASSLVVLNEQFF
cdr3_nt: TGTGCCAGCAGCTTAGTAGTCTTGAATGAGCAGTTCTTC
clone_size: -
cdr3_length: 13
j_call: TRBJ2-1
v_call: TRBV7-9
d_call: -

cdr3_aa: CSVEDRKGSSGNTIYF
cdr3_nt: TGCAGCGTTGAAGACAGGAAGGGCAGCTCTGGAAACACCATATATTTT
clone_size: few
cdr3_length: 16
j_call: TRBJ1-3
v_call: TRBV29-1
d_call: -

cdr3_aa: CASNTAARETQYF
cdr3_nt: TGTGCCAGCAATACGGCCGCCCGAGAGACCCAGTACTTC
clone_size: once
cdr3_length: 13
j_call: TRBJ2-5
v_call: TRBV7-9
d_call: -

cdr3_aa: CASSPDFWKGTSTDTQYF
cdr3_nt: TGTGCCAGCTCACCAGACTTTTGGAAGGGGACGAGCACAGATACGCAGTATTTT
clone_size: -
cdr3_length: 18
j_call: TRBJ2-3
v_call: TRBV18
d_call: -

cdr3_aa: CAWRIGSGSKFHNEQFF
cdr3_nt: TGTGCCTGGAGGATTGGTAGCGGGAGCAAATTCCACAATGAGCAGTTCTTC
clone_size: -
cdr3_length: 17
j_call: TRBJ2-1
v_call: TRBV30
d_call: TRBD2

cdr3_aa: CASSFLAGGENNEQFF
cdr3_nt: TGTGCCAGCAGTTTCTTAGCGGGAGGAGAAAACAATGAGCAGTTCTTC
clone_size: -
cdr3_length: 16
j_call: TRBJ2-1
v_call: TRBV27
d_call: TRBD2

cdr3_aa: CAIRPGTLNIQYF
cdr3_nt: TGTGCCATCAGGCCCGGGACATTAAACATTCAGTACTTC
clone_size: -
cdr3_length: 13
j_call: TRBJ2-4
v_call: TRBV10-3
d_call: -

cdr3_aa: CASSQVGTGYQETQYF
cdr3_nt: TGTGCCAGCAGCCAAGTCGGGACAGGGTACCAAGAGACCCAGTACTTC
clone_size: -
cdr3_length: 16
j_call: TRBJ2-5
v_call: TRBV4-2
d_call: TRBD1

cdr3_aa: CSAPDRGPQHF
cdr3_nt: TGCAGTGCCCCTGACAGAGGGCCCCAGCATTTT
clone_size: -
cdr3_length: 11
j_call: TRBJ1-5
v_call: TRBV20-1
d_call: -

cdr3_aa: CASSPGTSGSNEQFF
cdr3_nt: TGTGCCAGCAGTCCAGGGACTAGCGGGAGCAATGAGCAGTTCTTC
clone_size: -
cdr3_length: 15
j_call: TRBJ2-1
v_call: TRBV6-5
d_call: TRBD2

cdr3_aa: CASSPDRGSHNEQFF
cdr3_nt: TGTGCCAGCAGCCCCGACAGGGGGAGTCACAATGAGCAGTTCTTC
clone_size: -
cdr3_length: 15
j_call: TRBJ2-1
v_call: TRBV7-2
d_call: TRBD1

cdr3_aa: CSNLPSGTIYF
cdr3_nt: TGCAGCAACCTTCCCAGCGGCACCATATATTTT
clone_size: -
cdr3_length: 11
j_call: TRBJ1-3
v_call: TRBV29-1
d_call: -

cdr3_aa: CSAAGTYQETQYF
cdr3_nt: TGCAGCGCTGCCGGGACGTACCAAGAGACCCAGTACTTC
clone_size: -
cdr3_length: 13
j_call: TRBJ2-5
v_call: TRBV29-1
d_call: -

cdr3_aa: CAIRGQGDQPQHF
cdr3_nt: TGTGCCATCAGGGGACAGGGGGATCAGCCCCAGCATTTT
clone_size: -
cdr3_length: 13
j_call: TRBJ1-5
v_call: TRBV10-3
d_call: TRBD1

cdr3_aa: CATSSGGTSNEQFF
cdr3_nt: TGTGCCACCAGCTCGGGAGGGACATCGAATGAGCAGTTCTTC
clone_size: -
cdr3_length: 14
j_call: TRBJ2-1
v_call: TRBV15
d_call: TRBD2

cdr3_aa: CASSPQVNEQFF
cdr3_nt: TGTGCCAGCAGCCCCCAGGTGAATGAGCAGTTCTTC
clone_size: few
cdr3_length: 12
j_call: TRBJ2-1
v_call: TRBV7-2
d_call: -

cdr3_aa: CASSSRLAGSTDTQYF
cdr3_nt: TGTGCCAGCAGCTCTCGACTAGCGGGCAGCACAGATACGCAGTATTTT
clone_size: -
cdr3_length: 16
j_call: TRBJ2-3
v_call: TRBV11-2
d_call: TRBD2

cdr3_aa: CASSIMGRAKSPLHF
cdr3_nt: TGTGCCAGCAGCATCATGGGGAGGGCGAAGTCACCCCTCCACTTT
clone_size: -
cdr3_length: 15
j_call: TRBJ1-6
v_call: TRBV5-6
d_call: -

cdr3_aa: CASSVETSGYNEQFF
cdr3_nt: TGTGCCAGCAGCGTGGAGACTAGCGGATACAATGAGCAGTTCTTC
clone_size: -
cdr3_length: 15
j_call: TRBJ2-1
v_call: TRBV9
d_call: TRBD2

cdr3_aa: CAWTGGTPRGEQFF
cdr3_nt: TGTGCCTGGACCGGGGGAACCCCTCGGGGTGAGCAGTTCTTC
clone_size: few
cdr3_length: 14
j_call: TRBJ2-1
v_call: TRBV30
d_call: -

cdr3_aa: CASSQDPSINEQFF
cdr3_nt: TGCGCCAGCAGCCAAGATCCTAGCATCAATGAGCAGTTCTTC
clone_size: once
cdr3_length: 14
j_call: TRBJ2-1
v_call: TRBV4-3
d_call: -

cdr3_aa: CASSQAGGETYGYTF
cdr3_nt: TGTGCCAGCAGCCAAGCAGGGGGTGAAACCTATGGCTACACCTTC
clone_size: -
cdr3_length: 15
j_call: TRBJ1-2
v_call: TRBV7-2
d_call: TRBD1

cdr3_aa: CASSLLQGGTDTQYF
cdr3_nt: TGTGCCAGCAGCTTGTTACAGGGGGGAACAGATACGCAGTATTTT
clone_size: -
cdr3_length: 15
j_call: TRBJ2-3
v_call: TRBV5-6
d_call: TRBD1

cdr3_aa: CASSQEGRRGLGDTQYF
cdr3_nt: TGCGCCAGCAGCCAAGAGGGTCGCAGGGGGTTGGGAGATACGCAGTATTTT
clone_size: -
cdr3_length: 17
j_call: TRBJ2-3
v_call: TRBV4-3
d_call: TRBD1

cdr3_aa: CSVLLAGEKISYEQYF
cdr3_nt: TGCAGCGTTCTACTAGCGGGAGAGAAGATTAGCTACGAGCAGTACTTC
clone_size: -
cdr3_length: 16
j_call: TRBJ2-7
v_call: TRBV29-1
d_call: TRBD2

cdr3_aa: CSVEPATGLLGYGYTF
cdr3_nt: TGCAGCGTTGAGCCCGCCACAGGCCTTTTGGGCTATGGCTACACCTTC
clone_size: few
cdr3_length: 16
j_call: TRBJ1-2
v_call: TRBV29-1
d_call: -

cdr3_aa: CSVENTGFTNEQYF
cdr3_nt: TGCAGCGTTGAAAACACAGGGTTCACGAACGAGCAGTACTTC
clone_size: -
cdr3_length: 14
j_call: TRBJ2-7
v_call: TRBV29-1
d_call: -

cdr3_aa: CAWSVDSNQPQHF
cdr3_nt: TGTGCCTGGAGTGTCGACAGTAATCAGCCCCAGCATTTT
clone_size: -
cdr3_length: 13
j_call: TRBJ1-5
v_call: TRBV30
d_call: -

cdr3_aa: CAWSDPQSYYGYTF
cdr3_nt: TGTGCCTGGAGTGACCCCCAGTCGTACTATGGCTACACCTTC
clone_size: -
cdr3_length: 14
j_call: TRBJ1-2
v_call: TRBV30
d_call: -

cdr3_aa: CASATENKNIQYF
cdr3_nt: TGTGCCAGCGCGACAGAGAACAAAAACATTCAGTACTTC
clone_size: -
cdr3_length: 13
j_call: TRBJ2-4
v_call: TRBV27
d_call: -

cdr3_aa: CSVAQINSGNTIYF
cdr3_nt: TGCAGCGTTGCACAGATCAACTCTGGAAACACCATATATTTT
clone_size: -
cdr3_length: 14
j_call: TRBJ1-3
v_call: TRBV29-1
d_call: -

cdr3_aa: CSVSGALNTEAFF
cdr3_nt: TGCAGCGTTTCAGGGGCGCTGAACACTGAAGCTTTCTTT
clone_size: -
cdr3_length: 13
j_call: TRBJ1-1
v_call: TRBV29-1
d_call: -

cdr3_aa: CSGGQVNTGELFF
cdr3_nt: TGCAGCGGTGGGCAGGTGAACACCGGGGAGCTGTTTTTT
clone_size: few
cdr3_length: 13
j_call: TRBJ2-2
v_call: TRBV29-1
d_call: -

cdr3_aa: CASFPPGEPSSEQYF
cdr3_nt: TGTGCCAGCTTCCCCCCTGGAGAACCATCGTCAGAGCAGTACTTC
clone_size: -
cdr3_length: 15
j_call: TRBJ2-7
v_call: TRBV28
d_call: -